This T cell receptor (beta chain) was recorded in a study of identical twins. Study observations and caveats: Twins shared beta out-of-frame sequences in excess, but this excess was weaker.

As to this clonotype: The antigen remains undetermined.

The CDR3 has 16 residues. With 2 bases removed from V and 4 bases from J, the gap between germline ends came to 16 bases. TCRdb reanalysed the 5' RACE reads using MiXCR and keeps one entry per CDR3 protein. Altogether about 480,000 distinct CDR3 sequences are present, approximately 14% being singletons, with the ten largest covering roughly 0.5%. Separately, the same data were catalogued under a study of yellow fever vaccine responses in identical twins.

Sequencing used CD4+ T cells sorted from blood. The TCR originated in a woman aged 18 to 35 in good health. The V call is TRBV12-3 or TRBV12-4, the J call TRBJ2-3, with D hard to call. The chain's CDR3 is CASSLTRGRGADTQYF. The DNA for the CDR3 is TGTGCCAGCAGTTTAACTCGTGGTAGAGGAGCAGATACGCAGTATTTT.